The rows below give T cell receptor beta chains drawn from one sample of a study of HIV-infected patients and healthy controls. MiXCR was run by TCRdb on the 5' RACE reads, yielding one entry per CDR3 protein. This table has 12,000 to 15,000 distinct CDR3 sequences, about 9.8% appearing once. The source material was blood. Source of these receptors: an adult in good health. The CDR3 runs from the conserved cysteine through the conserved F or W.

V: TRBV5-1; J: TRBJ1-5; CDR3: CASHQGPLEPQHF
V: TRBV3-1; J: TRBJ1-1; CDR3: CASSQGRLGAFF
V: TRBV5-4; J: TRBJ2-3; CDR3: CASSLASATRDTQYF
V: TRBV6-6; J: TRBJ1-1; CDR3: CASSYDRNTEAFF
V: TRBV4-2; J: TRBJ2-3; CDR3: CASSQDTRGGTDTQYF
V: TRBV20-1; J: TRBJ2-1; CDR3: CSAERNWRGNEQFF
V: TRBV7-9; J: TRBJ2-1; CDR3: CASSLDSLYEQFF
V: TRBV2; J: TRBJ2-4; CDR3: CASTGLRGKNIQYF
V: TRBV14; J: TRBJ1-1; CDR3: CASSQRGGIEAFF
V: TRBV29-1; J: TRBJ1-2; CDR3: CSVLKTSSGYTF
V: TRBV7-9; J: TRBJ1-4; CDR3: CASSLASREKLFF
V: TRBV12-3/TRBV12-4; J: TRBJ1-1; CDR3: CASSSPPPGVNTEAFF
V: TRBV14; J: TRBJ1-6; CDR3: CASSHRTVNNSPLHF
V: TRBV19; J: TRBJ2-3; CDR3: CASSRTSGSTDTQYF
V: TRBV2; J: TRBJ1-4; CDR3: CASGARKNEKLFF
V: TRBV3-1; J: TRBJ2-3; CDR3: CASSQAGTVTDTQYF
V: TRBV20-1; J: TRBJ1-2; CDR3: CSARPGQNYGYTF
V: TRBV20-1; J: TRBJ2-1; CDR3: CSAKEPNSYNEQFF
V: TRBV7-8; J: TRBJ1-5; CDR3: CASSPRDRDVNQPQHF
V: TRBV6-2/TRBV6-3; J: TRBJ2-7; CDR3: CASSYSLPNEQYF
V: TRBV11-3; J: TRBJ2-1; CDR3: CASSSKGLAGANEQFF
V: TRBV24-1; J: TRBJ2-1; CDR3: CATSDRTGAYNEQFF
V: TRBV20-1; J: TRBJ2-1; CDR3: CSATGTGDFNEQFF
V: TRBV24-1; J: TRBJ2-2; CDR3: CATSDPGLGGTGELFF
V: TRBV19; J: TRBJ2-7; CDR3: CATATTSISYEQYF
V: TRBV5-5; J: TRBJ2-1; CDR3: CASSFGVGLVNEQFF
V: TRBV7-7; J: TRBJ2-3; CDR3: CASSLVGTSGFRTDTQYF
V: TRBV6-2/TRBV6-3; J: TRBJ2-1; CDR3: CASSYSGRRLVLPGNEQFF
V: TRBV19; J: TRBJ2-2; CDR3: CASSIEQNTGELFF
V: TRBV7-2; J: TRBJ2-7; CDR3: CASSYTGTSGSRAWEQYF
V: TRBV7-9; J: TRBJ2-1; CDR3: CASSLPDFQYNEQFF
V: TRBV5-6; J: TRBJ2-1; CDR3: CASSPAGGPYNEQFF
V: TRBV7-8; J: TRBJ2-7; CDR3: CASSPSAGNEQYF
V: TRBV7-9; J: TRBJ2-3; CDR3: CASSSELIPSGSTDTQYF
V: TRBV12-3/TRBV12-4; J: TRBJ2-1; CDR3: CASTTESSYNEQFF
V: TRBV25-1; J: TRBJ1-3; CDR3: CASSDPGSGNTIYF
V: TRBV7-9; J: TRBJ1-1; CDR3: CASSLEGRENTEAFF
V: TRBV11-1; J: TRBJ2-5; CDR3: CASSLLGTQETQYF
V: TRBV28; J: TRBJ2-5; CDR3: CASSLDQETQYF
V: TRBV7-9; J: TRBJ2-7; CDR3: CASSPGGGQATYEQYF
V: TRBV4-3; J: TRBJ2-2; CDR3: CASSPKEGVWTGELFF
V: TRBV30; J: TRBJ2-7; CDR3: CAWSGSAGGRYEQYF
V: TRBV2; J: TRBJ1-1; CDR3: CASILRAGYTEAFF